These 13 T cell receptor beta chains were all obtained from the same sample, sequenced in a study of cytomegalovirus exposure and HLA in healthy donors. The data were produced by immunoSEQ multiplex PCR, yet TCRdb's version contains in-frame clones alone and is incomplete. The sample contains about 79,000 clones, 93% of which appear only once. The sequencing sample was made of PBMCs. Receptors were obtained from a woman aged 25 to 39 in good health and CMV-seronegative.

The chain employs TRBV4-2 and TRBJ2-1; 7 bases are shared with TRBD2. J was trimmed by 9 bases and V by 3 bases; bases with no gene match: 17. CDR1 is LGHNA, CDR2 YNFKEQ, per germline. The CDR3 totals 17 residues. CDR3 coding DNA: TGTGCCAGCAGCCAGGCCTTGGGGGGGAGGGTAGGAAGTGAGCAGTTCTTC. It translates to CASSQALGGRVGSEQFF.

The rearrangement uses TRBV14 and TRBJ2-6; D ambiguous. Trimming shortened V by 3 bases and J by 1 base, and 4 bases separated the two germline ends. This CDR3 region has 14 residues. Looked up from germline, CDR1 is SGHDN and CDR2 is FVKESK. The CDR3 DNA is TGTGCCAGCAGCCACAGTTCTGGGGCCAACGTCCTGACTTTC. Amino acid sequence: CASSHSSGANVLTF.

The V and J genes are TRBV27 and TRBJ2-7, with 9 nucleotides matching TRBD1. CDR3 size: 14 residues. With V trimmed by 8 bases and J by 3 bases, 8 bases remained unmatched. Germline-derived CDR1 and CDR2 are MNHEY and SMNVEV (reference sequence). The CDR3 DNA follows: TGTGCCAGCGCCGACACGGGACAGGGCTACGAGCAGTACTTC. Translating gives CASADTGQGYEQYF.

The genes are TRBV5-1 and TRBJ2-3; D is perhaps TRBD2 (6 bases). From germline, CDR1 is SGHRS and CDR2 YFSETQ. The length of the CDR3 is 15 residues. Trimming cost V 4 bases and J 0 bases, with 12 bases left between them. The CDR3 sequence is CASSQTGTSTDTQYF. DNA for the CDR3: TGCGCCAGCAGCCAGACCGGGACTAGCACAGATACGCAGTATTTT.

This sequence joins TRBV28 and TRBJ2-5; 16 nucleotides match TRBD2. Germline CDR1 reads MDHEN; CDR2 reads SYDVKM. V lost 6 bases to trimming and J lost 3 bases; unmatched junction nucleotides: 1. The CDR3 consists of 15 residues. The CDR3 loop reads CASRGLAGGEETQYF. The CDR3, as DNA: TGTGCCAGCAGGGGACTAGCGGGGGGGGAAGAGACCCAGTACTTC.

The J gene is TRBJ2-5, the V gene TRBV25-1; 10 nucleotides match TRBD1. Losses at the gene ends were 4 bases for V and 6 bases for J; bases not matched to a gene: 8. CDR1 is MGHDK and CDR2 is SYGVNS in the germline V gene. The CDR3 extends over 15 amino acids. This chain's CDR3 is CASSATTGGAQTQYF. Written as DNA, the CDR3 is TGTGCCAGCAGTGCCACGACAGGGGGCGCGCAGACCCAGTACTTC.

The V call is TRBV6-5, the J call TRBJ1-5, with 9 bases identical to TRBD1. Germline CDR1 is MNHEY and CDR2 is SVGAGI. CDR3 length equals 14 residues. The V segment lost 6 bases and the J segment 1 base; nucleotides outside the gene matches: 1. The CDR3 region is CASRQGASNQPQHF. CDR3 sequence (DNA): TGTGCCAGCAGACAGGGGGCAAGCAATCAGCCCCAGCATTTT.

The genes are TRBV4-1 and TRBJ2-7; 7 bases fit TRBD2. With 5 bases clipped from V and 2 bases from J, the junction kept 6 bases outside the gene matches. CDR3 length: 14 amino acids. CDR1 and CDR2 from the germline V gene are MGHRA and YSYEKL. The CDR3 loop is CASSSFGTTYEQYF. The CDR3 DNA reads as TGCGCCAGCAGCTCCTTCGGGACTACCTACGAGCAGTACTTC.

The chain employs TRBV4-3 and TRBJ2-7, with 10 nucleotides matching TRBD2. V shed 1 base, J shed 4 bases, and the junction held 4 bases outside the gene matches. The CDR3 runs to 15 residues. Germline values: CDR1 LGHNA, CDR2 YSLEER. The CDR3 DNA reads as TGCGCCAGCAGCCAAGTGGCTAGCGGGGGATACGAGCAGTACTTC. Its translation is CASSQVASGGYEQYF.

This sequence joins TRBV11-2 and TRBJ2-5; 11 nucleotides match TRBD2. The V gene end was trimmed by 1 base and the J gene end by 1 base; junction bases not matched to a gene: 5. Germline V gives CDR1 SGHAT, CDR2 FQNNGV. The CDR3 is 17 amino acids. Here the CDR3 reads CASSLGPGLAVQETQYF. DNA of the CDR3: TGTGCCAGCAGCTTAGGCCCGGGACTAGCGGTCCAAGAGACCCAGTACTTC.

This clone was recorded once. This chain connects TRBV11-2 to TRBJ2-7; TRBD2 matches 7 bases. Per germline, CDR1 SGHAT and CDR2 FQNNGV. The J segment lost 3 bases and the V segment lost 5 bases, leaving 13 bases of the junction unmatched. The CDR3 is 16 residues long. The CDR3 coding sequence is TGTGCCAGCAGCGCCCTTTCCGGGACGGGGGGCTACGAGCAGTACTTC. Its protein product is CASSALSGTGGYEQYF.

This chain joins TRBV21-1 and TRBJ2-3; TRBD1, as called in the table, went unchecked against the DNA. TRBV21-1 is labeled a pseudogene. The CDR3 consists of 13 residues. The CDR3 DNA reads TGTGCCAGCAGGCCCAGGTCAGGGAATACGCAGTATTTT. Translated: CASRPRSGNTQYF.

This clone was recorded only once. This sequence joins TRBV10-3 and TRBJ2-3, with 13 nucleotides matching TRBD2. Looked up from germline, CDR1 is ENHRY and CDR2 is SYGVKD. The CDR3 sequence is 15 residues long. V trimming: 7 bases; J trimming: 7 bases; junction bases outside the gene matches: 8. CDR3 sequence (DNA): TGTGCCATCACCCCGACTAGCGGGGGGACGAATACGCAGTATTTT. The encoded protein is CAITPTSGGTNTQYF.